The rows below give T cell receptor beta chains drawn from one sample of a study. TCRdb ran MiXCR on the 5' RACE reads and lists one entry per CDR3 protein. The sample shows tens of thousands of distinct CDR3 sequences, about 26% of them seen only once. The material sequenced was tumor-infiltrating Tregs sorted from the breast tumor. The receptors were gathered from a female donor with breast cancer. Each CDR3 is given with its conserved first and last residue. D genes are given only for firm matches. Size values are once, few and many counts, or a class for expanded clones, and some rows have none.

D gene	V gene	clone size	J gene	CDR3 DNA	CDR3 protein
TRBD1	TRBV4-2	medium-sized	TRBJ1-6	TGTGCCAGCAGCCGCGAGACAGGCGCAGGGGGGAATTCACCCCTCCACTTT	CASSRETGAGGNSPLHF
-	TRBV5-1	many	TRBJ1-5	TGCGCCAGCAGCTTGTCATTAGGGGCGGCCCAGCATTTT	CASSLSLGAAQHF
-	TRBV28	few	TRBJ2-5	TGTGCCAGCAGTTTATCAGTGGACCAAGAGGCCCAGTACTTC	CASSLSVDQEAQYF
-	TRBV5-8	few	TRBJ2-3	TGTGCCAGCAGCCCGCCTTGGGGGAGTCTCACAGATACGCAGTATTTT	CASSPPWGSLTDTQYF
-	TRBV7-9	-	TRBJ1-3	TGTGCCAGCAGCTTAATCAGCTCTGGAAACACCATATATTTT	CASSLISSGNTIYF
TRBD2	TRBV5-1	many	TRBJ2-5	TGCGCCAGCAGCTTGACTAGCGGGACACAAGAGACCCAGTACTTC	CASSLTSGTQETQYF
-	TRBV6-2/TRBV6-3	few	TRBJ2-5	TGTGCCAGCAGTTACTGGGCTAGCGTAGAGACCCAGTACTTC	CASSYWASVETQYF
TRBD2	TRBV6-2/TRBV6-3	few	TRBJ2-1	TGTGCCAGCAGTTACTCGACTAGCGGGAGAGTCTACAATGAGCAGTTCTTC	CASSYSTSGRVYNEQFF
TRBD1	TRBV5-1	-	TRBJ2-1	TGCGCCAGCAGGAGGACAGGGTCTAGTAACTACAATGAGCAGTTCTTC	CASRRTGSSNYNEQFF
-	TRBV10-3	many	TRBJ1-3	TGTGCCATCAGAACGACAGGCTCTGGAAACACCATATATTTT	CAIRTTGSGNTIYF
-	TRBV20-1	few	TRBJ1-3	TGCAGTGCTAGTAACTCTGGAAACACCATATATTTT	CSASNSGNTIYF
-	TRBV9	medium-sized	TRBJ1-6	TGTGCCAGCAGCGTAGGAATTGGGAATTCACCCCTCCACTTT	CASSVGIGNSPLHF
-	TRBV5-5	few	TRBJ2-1	TGTGCCAGCAGCTTGGAACCTCGGGCCTACAATGAGCAGTTCTTC	CASSLEPRAYNEQFF
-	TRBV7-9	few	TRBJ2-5	TGTGCCAGCAGCTTAACGCGGGAAGAGACCCAGTACTTC	CASSLTREETQYF
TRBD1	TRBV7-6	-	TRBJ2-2	TGTGCCAGCAGCGTAAGACAGGGTTTTAACACCGGGGAGCTGTTTTTT	CASSVRQGFNTGELFF
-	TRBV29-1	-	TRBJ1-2	TGCAGCGTTGAAACTCCAGTGGACTATGGCTACACCTTC	CSVETPVDYGYTF
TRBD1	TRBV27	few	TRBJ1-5	TGTGCCAGCAGCAAGAGGACAGGGGCCAATCAGCCCCAGCATTTT	CASSKRTGANQPQHF
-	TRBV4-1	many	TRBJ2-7	TGCGCCAGCAGCCAAGACGGGCGCCCCTACGAGCAGTACTTC	CASSQDGRPYEQYF
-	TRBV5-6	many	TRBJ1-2	TGTGCCAGCAGCTCGGACAGTTTTTTCACATATGGCTACACCTTC	CASSSDSFFTYGYTF
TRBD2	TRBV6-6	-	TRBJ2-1	TGTGCCAGCAGCCAATGGACTAGCGGGCGGAACAATGAGCAGTTCTTC	CASSQWTSGRNNEQFF
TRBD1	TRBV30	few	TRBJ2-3	TGTGCCTGGAGTTCAACCGGGACAGGGACAGATACGCAGTATTTT	CAWSSTGTGTDTQYF
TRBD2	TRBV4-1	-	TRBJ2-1	TGCGCCAGCAGCCAAGAGAGTAGCGGGAGGGCGAGCTACAATGAGCAGTTCTTC	CASSQESSGRASYNEQFF
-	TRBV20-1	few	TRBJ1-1	TGCAGTGCTAGATGGCAGGGGATTGAAGCTTTCTTT	CSARWQGIEAFF
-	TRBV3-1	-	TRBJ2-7	TGTGCCAGCAGCCAGGCAGCCAGGGAGCAGTACTTC	CASSQAAREQYF
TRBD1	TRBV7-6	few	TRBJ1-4	TGTGCCAGCAGCTTATCTGCGGGACAGGGAAGTGAAAAACTGTTTTTT	CASSLSAGQGSEKLFF
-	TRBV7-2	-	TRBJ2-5	TGTGCCAGCAGCTTAGAAGTCGCGGCAGAAAGGACCCAGTACTTC	CASSLEVAAERTQYF
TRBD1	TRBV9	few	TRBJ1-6	TGTGCCAGCAGCATCGCCTCAGGGGGCAGATCACCCCTCCACTTT	CASSIASGGRSPLHF
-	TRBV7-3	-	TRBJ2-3	TGTGCCAGCAGCTTAGAAAGAGAAGATACGCAGTATTTT	CASSLEREDTQYF
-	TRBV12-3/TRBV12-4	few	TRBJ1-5	TGTGCCAGCAGTTTTCGTACAGGGAGTCAGCCCCAGCATTTT	CASSFRTGSQPQHF
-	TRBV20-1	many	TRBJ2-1	TGCAGTGCTAGAGAGCCCAGAGGGGTTTATGAGCAGTTCTTC	CSAREPRGVYEQFF
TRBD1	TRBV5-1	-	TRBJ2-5	TGCGCCAGCAGCTTGGAAACCGGGACAGGGGGCTGGGAGGCCCAGTACTTC	CASSLETGTGGWEAQYF
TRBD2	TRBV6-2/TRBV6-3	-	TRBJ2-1	TGTGCCAGCAGCTCTAGCGGAGGAATCAATGAGCAGTTCTTC	CASSSSGGINEQFF
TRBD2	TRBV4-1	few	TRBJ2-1	TGCGCCAGCAGCCAAGACCAAAGGACTAGCGGGAAAGATGAGCAGTTCTTC	CASSQDQRTSGKDEQFF
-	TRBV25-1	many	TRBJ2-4	TGTGCCAGCAGTGGCAGCAAAAACATTCAGTACTTC	CASSGSKNIQYF
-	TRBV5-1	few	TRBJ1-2	TGCGCCAGCAGCTCTGCCGCAGGGAACTATGGCTACACCTTC	CASSSAAGNYGYTF
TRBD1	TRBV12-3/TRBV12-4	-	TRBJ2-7	TGTGCCAGCAGTCTTAGGACAGGGATCTACGGGCAGTACTTC	CASSLRTGIYGQYF
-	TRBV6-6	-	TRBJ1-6	TGTGCTAGCAGTCCCCTAGCCGGGACAACCAATTCACCCCTCCTCTTT	CASSPLAGTTNSPLLF
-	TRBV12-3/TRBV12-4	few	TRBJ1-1	TGTGCCAGTTCAAAAGGGGACCCTGAAGCTTTCTTT	CASSKGDPEAFF
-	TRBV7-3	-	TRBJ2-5	TGTGCCAGCAGCCGCGGGGGCATGGAGACCCAGTACTTC	CASSRGGMETQYF
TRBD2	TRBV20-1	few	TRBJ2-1	TGCAGTGCTGGGCGACTAGCAGGCTATGAGCAGTTCTTC	CSAGRLAGYEQFF
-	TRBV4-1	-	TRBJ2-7	TGCGCCAGCAGCGCCCCCGGTGCTGGCTACGAGCAGTACTTC	CASSAPGAGYEQYF
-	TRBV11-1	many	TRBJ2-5	TGTGCCAGCAGCACGGCCTGGGACATGCAAGAGACCCAGTACTTC	CASSTAWDMQETQYF
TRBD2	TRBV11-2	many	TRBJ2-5	TGTGCCAGCAGCCTACGGACTAGCGGGGGAAAGACCCAGTACTTC	CASSLRTSGGKTQYF
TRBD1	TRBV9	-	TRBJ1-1	TGTGCCAGCAGCGTATCGACAGGGGAAGCTTTCTTT	CASSVSTGEAFF
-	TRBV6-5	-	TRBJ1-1	TGTGTCAGCAGTTACTCTAAGGGAGGGATGAACACTGAAGCTTTCTTT	CVSSYSKGGMNTEAFF
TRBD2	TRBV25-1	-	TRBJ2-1	TGTGCCAGCAGTGTGAGGACTAGCGGGGGAAGATCCTCCTACAATGAGCAGTTCTTC	CASSVRTSGGRSSYNEQFF
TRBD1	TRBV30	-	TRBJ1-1	TGTGCCTGGACAACAGGGGACACTGAAGCTTTCTTT	CAWTTGDTEAFF
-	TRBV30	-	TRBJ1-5	TGTGCCTGGAGTCTCGGGACAAATCAGCCCCAGCATTTT	CAWSLGTNQPQHF
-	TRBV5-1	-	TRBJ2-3	TGCGCCAGCAGCTTGCAGGCAGGGACGGCCACAGATACGCAGTATTTT	CASSLQAGTATDTQYF
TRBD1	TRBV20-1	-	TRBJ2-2	TGCAGTGCTAGATATACAGGGGGTCCCGGGGAGCTGTTTTTT	CSARYTGGPGELFF
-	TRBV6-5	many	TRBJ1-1	TGTGCCAGCAGTTACAGGACGGACACTGAAGCTTTCTTT	CASSYRTDTEAFF
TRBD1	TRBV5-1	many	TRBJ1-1	TGCGCCAGCAGCCCAACTGCAGGGGGCACTGAAGCTTTCTTT	CASSPTAGGTEAFF
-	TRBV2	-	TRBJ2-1	TGTGCCAGCAGTGTTGGGTTAGCGGCCTACAATGAGCAGTTCTTC	CASSVGLAAYNEQFF